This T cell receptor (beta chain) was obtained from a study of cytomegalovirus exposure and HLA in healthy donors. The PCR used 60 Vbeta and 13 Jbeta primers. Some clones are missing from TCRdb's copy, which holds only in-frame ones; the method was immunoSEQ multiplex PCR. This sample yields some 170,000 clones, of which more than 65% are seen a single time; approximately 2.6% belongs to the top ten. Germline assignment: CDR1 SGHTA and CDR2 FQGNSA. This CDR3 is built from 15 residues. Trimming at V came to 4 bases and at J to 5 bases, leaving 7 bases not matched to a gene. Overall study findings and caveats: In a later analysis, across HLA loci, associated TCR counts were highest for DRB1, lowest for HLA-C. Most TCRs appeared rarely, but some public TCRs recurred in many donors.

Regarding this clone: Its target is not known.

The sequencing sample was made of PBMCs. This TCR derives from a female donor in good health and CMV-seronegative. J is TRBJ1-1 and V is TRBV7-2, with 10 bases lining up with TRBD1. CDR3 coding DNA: TGTGCCAGCAGCTACAGACAGGGGGCGATGACTGAAGCTTTCTTT. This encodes CASSYRQGAMTEAFF.